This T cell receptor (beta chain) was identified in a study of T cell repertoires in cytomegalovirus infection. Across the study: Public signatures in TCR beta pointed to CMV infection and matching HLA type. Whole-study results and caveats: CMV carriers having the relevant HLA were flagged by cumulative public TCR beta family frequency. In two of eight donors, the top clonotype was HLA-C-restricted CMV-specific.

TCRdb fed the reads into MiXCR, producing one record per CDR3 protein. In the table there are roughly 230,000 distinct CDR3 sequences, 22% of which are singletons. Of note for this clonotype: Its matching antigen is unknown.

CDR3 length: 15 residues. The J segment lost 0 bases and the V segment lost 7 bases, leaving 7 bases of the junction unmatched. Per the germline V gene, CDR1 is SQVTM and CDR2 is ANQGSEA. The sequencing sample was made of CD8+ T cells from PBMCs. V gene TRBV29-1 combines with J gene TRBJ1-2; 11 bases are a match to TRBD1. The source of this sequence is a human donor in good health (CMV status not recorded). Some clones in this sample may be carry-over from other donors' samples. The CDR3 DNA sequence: TGCAGCGCTTGGACAGGGGGCAGTCCTAACTATGGCTACACCTTC. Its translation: CSAWTGGSPNYGYTF.